This T cell receptor beta chain was recovered during a study of T cells expressing NK-cell markers. For each CDR3 protein, TCRdb gives one entry from its re-call of the 5' RACE reads, without DNA. This repertoire includes around 550,000 distinct CDR3 sequences. Germline V gives CDR1 DFQATT, CDR2 SNEGSKA (reference sequence). The CDR3 sequence is 14 residues long. Sequences were obtained from blood T cells: a sorted CD56 or NKG2C T cell subset, CD4+ or CD8+ T cells, or bulk PBMC T cells (not recorded which). This TCR derives from a man aged 18 to 30 in good health. The chain joins TRBV20-1 to TRBJ2-1; with no DNA, the TCRdb D assignment of TRBD2 cannot be verified. The CDR3 here is CSARLAGGVNEQFF.